This T cell receptor (beta chain) stems from a study of T-cell reconstitution after alpha-beta-depleted transplantation in children. Germline V gives CDR1 MGHDK, CDR2 SYGVNS. Trimming cost V 2 bases and J 3 bases, with 7 bases left between them. The CDR3 covers 14 residues. As it was prepared, the TCRbeta library received unique molecular identifiers. TCRdb processed the PCR reads anew with MiXCR; each CDR3 protein has one entry. The sample has roughly 490,000 distinct CDR3 sequences, 10% to 12% seen once. This clonotype was seen a handful of times. This chain connects TRBV25-1 to TRBJ1-4; possibly TRBD1 for D (5 bases). This clonotype originated in a female patient aged 2-9 years who had a stem cell transplant for aplastic anemia, so the T cells may come from the graft donor. This specimen consisted of PBMCs, mostly from graft donor cells, obtained 180 days after TCRalphabeta/CD19-depleted stem cell transplant. The CDR3 is CASSEGAANEKLFF. CDR3 DNA sequence: TGTGCCAGCAGTGAAGGGGCGGCTAATGAAAAACTGTTTTTT.